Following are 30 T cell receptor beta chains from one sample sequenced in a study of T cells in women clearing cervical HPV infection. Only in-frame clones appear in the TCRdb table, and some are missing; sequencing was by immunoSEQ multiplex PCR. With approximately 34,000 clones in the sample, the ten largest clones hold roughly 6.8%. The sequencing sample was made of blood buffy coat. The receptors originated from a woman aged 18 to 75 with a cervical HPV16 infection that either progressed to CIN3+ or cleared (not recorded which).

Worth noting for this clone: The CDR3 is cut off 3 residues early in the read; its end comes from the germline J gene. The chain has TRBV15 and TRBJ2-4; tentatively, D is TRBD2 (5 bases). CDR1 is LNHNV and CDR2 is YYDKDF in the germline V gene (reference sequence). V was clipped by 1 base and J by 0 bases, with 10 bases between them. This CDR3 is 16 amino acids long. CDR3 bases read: TGTGCCACCAGCAGAGGTAGCGCCCTAGCCAAAAACATT. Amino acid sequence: CATSRGSALAKNI. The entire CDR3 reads CATSRGSALAKNIQYF.

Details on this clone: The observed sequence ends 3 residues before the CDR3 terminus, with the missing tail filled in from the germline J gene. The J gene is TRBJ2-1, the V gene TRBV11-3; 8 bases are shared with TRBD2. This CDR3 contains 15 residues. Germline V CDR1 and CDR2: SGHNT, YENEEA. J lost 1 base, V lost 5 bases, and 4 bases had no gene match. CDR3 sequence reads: CASSISGVSYNEQFF. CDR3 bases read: TGTGCCAGCAGCATTAGCGGGGTGTCCTACAATGAG.

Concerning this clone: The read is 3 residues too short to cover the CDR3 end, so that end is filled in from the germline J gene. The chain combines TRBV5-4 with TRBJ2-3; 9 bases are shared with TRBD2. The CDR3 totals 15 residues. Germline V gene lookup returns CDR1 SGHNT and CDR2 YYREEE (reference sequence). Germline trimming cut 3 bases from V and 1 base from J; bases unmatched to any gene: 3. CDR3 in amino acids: CASSWRGGGTDTQYF. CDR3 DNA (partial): TGTGCCAGCAGCTGGCGGGGGGGTGGCACAGATACG.

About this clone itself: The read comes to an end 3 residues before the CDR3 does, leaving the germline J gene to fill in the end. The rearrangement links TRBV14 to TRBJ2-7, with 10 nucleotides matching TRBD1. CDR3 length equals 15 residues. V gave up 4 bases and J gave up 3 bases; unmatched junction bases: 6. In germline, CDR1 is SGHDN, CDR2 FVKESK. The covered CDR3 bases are TGTGCCAGCAGCCTCCGACAGGGGGCGATCTACGAG. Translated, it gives CASSLRQGAIYE. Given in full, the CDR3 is CASSLRQGAIYEQYF.

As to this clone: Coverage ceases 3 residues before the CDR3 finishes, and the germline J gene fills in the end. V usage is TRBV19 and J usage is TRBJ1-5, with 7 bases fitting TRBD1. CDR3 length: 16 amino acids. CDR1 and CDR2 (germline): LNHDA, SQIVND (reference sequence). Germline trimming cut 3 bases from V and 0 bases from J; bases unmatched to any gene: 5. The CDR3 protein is CASSMMTGTSNQPQHF. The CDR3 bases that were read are TGTGCCAGTAGTATGATGACAGGGACTAGCAATCAGCCC. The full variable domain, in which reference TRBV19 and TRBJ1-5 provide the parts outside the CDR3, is DGGITQSPKYLFRKEGQNVTLSCEQNLNHDAMYWYRQDPGQGLRLIYYSQIVNDFQKGDIAEGYSVSREKKESFPLTVTSAQKNPTAFYLCASSMMTGTSNQPQHFGDGTRLSIL.

Incomplete CDR3 DNA: TGCGCCAGCAGCTTTACGCCCGGGACAGGGTTTAATGAG. Its protein is CASSFTPGTGFNE. The entire CDR3 protein reads CASSFTPGTGFNEQFF. The V call is TRBV5-1, the J call TRBJ2-1; 9 bases map to TRBD1. The read stops 3 residues short of the end of the CDR3; the missing end is completed from the germline J gene. The V gene's germline CDR1 is SGHRS and CDR2 YFSETQ. This CDR3 is built from 16 residues. Trimming at V came to 2 bases and at J to 7 bases, leaving 10 bases not matched to a gene. The full variable domain, rest sourced from reference TRBV5-1 and TRBJ2-1, is KAGVTQTPRYLIKTRGQQVTLSCSPISGHRSVSWYQQTPGQGLQFLFEYFSETQRNKGNFPGRFSGRQFSNSRSEMNVSTLELGDSALYLCASSFTPGTGFNEQFFGPGTRLTVL.

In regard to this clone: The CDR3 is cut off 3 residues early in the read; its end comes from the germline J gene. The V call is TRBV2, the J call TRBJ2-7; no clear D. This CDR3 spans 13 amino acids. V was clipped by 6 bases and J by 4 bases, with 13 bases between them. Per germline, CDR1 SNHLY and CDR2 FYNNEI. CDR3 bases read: TGTGCCAGCAGAAAAGACGACGGGTACGAG. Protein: CASRKDDGYE. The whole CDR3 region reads CASRKDDGYEQYF.

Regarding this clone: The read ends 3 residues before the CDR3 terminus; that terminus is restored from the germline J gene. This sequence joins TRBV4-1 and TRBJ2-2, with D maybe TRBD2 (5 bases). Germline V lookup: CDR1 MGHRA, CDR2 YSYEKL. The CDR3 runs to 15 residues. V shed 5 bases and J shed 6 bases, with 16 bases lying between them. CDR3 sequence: CASSNRGLAAGELFF. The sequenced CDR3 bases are TGCGCCAGCAGCAACCGGGGATTAGCCGCCGGGGAG.

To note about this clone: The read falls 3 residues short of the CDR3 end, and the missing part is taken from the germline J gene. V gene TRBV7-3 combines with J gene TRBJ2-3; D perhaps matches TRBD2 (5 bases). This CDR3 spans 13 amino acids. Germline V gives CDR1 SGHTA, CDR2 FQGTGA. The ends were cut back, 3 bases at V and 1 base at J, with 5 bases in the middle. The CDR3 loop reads CASSFGGTDTQYF. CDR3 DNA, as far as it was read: TGTGCCAGCAGCTTCGGGGGCACAGATACG. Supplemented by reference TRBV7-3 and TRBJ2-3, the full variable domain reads GAGVSQTPSNKVTEKGKYVELRCDPISGHTALYWYRQSLGQGPEFLIYFQGTGAADDSGLPNDRFFAVRPEGSVSTLKIQRTERGDSAVYLCASSFGGTDTQYFGPGTRLTVL.

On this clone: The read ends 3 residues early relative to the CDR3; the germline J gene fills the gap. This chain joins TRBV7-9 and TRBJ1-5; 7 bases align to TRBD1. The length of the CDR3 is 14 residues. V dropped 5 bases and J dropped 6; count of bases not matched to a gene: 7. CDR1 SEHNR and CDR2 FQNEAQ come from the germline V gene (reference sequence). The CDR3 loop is CASSPTGLGQPQHF. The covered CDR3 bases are TGTGCCAGCAGCCCGACAGGGTTGGGTCAGCCC.

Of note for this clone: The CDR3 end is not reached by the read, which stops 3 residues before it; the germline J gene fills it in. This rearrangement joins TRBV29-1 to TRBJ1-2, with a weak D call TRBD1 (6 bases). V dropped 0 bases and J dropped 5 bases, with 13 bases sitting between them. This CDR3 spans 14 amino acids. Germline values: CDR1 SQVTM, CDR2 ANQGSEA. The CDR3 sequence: CSVEDQGTHYGYTF. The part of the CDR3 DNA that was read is TGCAGCGTTGAAGATCAGGGGACACATTATGGC.

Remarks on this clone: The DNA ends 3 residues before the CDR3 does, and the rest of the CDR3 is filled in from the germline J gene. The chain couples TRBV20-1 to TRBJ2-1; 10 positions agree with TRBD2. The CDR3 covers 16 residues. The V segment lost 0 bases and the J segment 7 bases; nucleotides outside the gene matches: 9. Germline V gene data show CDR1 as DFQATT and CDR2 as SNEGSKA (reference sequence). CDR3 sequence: CSARDPPASGSNEQFF. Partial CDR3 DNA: TGCAGTGCTAGAGACCCCCCCGCTAGCGGGAGTAATGAG.

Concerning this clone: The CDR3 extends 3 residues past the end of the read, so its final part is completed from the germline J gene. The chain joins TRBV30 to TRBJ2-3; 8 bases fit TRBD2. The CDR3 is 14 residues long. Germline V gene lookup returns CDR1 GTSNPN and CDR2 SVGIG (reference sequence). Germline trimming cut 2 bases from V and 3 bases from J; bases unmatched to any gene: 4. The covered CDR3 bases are TGTGCCTGGAGTAGGGTAGCGGGAACAGATACG. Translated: CAWSRVAGTDT. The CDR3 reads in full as CAWSRVAGTDTQYF.

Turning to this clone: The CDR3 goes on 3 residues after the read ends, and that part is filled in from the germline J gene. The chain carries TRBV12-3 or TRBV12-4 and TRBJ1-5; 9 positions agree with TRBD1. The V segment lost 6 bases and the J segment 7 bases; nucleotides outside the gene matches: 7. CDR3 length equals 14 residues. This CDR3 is CASSPTGGGQPQHF. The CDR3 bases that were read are TGTGCCAGCAGCCCCACAGGGGGCGGGCAGCCC.

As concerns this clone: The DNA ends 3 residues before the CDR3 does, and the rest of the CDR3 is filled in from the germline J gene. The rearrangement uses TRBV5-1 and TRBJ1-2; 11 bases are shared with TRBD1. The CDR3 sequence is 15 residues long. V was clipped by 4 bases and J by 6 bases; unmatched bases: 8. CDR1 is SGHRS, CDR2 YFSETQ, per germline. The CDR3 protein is CASSQQGQGENGYTF. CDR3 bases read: TGCGCCAGCAGCCAGCAGGGACAGGGGGAAAATGGC. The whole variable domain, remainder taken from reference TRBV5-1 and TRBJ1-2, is KAGVTQTPRYLIKTRGQQVTLSCSPISGHRSVSWYQQTPGQGLQFLFEYFSETQRNKGNFPGRFSGRQFSNSRSEMNVSTLELGDSALYLCASSQQGQGENGYTFGSGTRLTVV.

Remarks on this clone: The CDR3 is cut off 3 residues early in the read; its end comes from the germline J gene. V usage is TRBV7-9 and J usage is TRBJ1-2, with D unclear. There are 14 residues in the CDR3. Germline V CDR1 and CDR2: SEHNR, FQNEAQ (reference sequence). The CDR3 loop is CASSPLANSYDYTF. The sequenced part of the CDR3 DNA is TGTGCCAGCAGCCCACTAGCGAACTCCTACGAC.

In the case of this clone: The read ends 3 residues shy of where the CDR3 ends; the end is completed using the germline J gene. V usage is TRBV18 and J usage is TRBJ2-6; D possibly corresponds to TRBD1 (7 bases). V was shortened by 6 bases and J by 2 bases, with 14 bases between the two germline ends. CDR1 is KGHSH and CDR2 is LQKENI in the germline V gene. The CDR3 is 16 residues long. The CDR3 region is CASSLATGTGANVLTF. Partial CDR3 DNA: TGTGCCAGCTCCCTAGCGACAGGGACTGGGGCCAACGTC.

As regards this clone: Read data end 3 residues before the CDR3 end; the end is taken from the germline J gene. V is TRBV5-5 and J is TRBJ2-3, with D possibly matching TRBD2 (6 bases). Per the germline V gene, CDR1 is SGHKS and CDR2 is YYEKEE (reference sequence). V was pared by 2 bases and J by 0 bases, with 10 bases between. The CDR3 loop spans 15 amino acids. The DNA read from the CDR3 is TGTGCCAGCAGCTTCGGACTACCTAGCACAGATACG. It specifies CASSFGLPSTDT. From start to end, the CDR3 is CASSFGLPSTDTQYF.

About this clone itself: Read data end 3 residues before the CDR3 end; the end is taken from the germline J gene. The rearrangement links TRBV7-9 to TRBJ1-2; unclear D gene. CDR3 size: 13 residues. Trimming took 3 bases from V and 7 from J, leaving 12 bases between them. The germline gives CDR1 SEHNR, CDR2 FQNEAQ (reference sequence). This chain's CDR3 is CASSFEGLGGYTF. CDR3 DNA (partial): TGTGCCAGCAGCTTCGAGGGTTTGGGTGGC. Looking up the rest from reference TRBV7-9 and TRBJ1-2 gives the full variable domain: DTGVSQNPRHKITKRGQNVTFRCDPISEHNRLYWYRQTLGQGPEFLTYFQNEAQLEKSRLLSDRFSAERPKGSFSTLEIQRTEQGDSAMYLCASSFEGLGGYTFGSGTRLTVV.

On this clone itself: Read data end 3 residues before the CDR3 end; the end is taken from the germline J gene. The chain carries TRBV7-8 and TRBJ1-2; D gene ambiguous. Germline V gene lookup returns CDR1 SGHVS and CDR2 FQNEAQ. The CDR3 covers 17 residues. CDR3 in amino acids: CASSAGQGQLNSYDYTF. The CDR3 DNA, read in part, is TGTGCCAGCAGCGCCGGCCAAGGGCAATTAAACTCCTACGAC.

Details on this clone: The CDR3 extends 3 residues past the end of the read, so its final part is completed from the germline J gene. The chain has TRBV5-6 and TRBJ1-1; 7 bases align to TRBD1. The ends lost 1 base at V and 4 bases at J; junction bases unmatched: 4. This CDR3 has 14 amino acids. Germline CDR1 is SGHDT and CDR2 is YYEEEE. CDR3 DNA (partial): TGTGCCAGCAGCTTGATACAGGGGTCCACTGAA. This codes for CASSLIQGSTE. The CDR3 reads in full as CASSLIQGSTEAFF.

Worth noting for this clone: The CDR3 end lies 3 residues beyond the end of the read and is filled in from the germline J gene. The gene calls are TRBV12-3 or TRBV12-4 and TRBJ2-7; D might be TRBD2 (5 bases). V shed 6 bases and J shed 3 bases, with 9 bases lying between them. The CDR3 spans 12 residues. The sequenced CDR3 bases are TGTGCCAGCAGCCCCACTAGCTACGAG. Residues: CASSPTSYE. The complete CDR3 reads CASSPTSYEQYF.

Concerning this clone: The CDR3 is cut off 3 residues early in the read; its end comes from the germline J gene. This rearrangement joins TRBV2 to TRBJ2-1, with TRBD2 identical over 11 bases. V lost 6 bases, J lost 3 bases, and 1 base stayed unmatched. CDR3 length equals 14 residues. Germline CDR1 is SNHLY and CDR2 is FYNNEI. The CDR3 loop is CASRGTSGYNEQFF. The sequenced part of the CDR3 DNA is TGTGCCAGCAGGGGGACTAGCGGCTACAATGAG.

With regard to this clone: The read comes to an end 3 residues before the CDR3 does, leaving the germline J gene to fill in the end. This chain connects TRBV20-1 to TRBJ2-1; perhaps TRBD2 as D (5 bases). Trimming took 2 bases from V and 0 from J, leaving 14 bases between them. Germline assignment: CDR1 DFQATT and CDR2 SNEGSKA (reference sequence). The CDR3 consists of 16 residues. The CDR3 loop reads CSARTPLASSYNEQFF. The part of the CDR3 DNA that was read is TGCAGTGCTAGAACTCCCTTAGCGAGCTCCTACAATGAG.

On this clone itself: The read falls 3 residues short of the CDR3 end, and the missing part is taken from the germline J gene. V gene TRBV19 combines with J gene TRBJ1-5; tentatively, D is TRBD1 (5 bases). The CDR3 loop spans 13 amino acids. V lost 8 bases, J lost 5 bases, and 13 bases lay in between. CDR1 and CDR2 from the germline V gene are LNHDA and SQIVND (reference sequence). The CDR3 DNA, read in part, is TGTGCCAGTGTCCAGGGAGGAGATCAGCCC. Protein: CASVQGGDQP. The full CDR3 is CASVQGGDQPQHF.

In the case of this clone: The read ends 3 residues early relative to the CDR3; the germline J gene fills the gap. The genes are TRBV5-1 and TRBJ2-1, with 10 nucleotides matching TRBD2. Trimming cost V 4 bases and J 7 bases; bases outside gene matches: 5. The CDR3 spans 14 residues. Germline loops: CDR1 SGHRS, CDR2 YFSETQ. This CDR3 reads CASSSRLAGNEQFF. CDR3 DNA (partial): TGCGCCAGCAGCAGCCGACTAGCGGGTAATGAG.

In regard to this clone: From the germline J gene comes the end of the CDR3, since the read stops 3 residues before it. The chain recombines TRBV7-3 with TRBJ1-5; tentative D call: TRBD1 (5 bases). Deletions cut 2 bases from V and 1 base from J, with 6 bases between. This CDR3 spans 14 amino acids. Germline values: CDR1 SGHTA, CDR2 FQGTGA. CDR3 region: CASSLEGSNQPQHF. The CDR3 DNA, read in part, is TGTGCCAGCAGCTTAGAGGGGAGCAATCAGCCC.

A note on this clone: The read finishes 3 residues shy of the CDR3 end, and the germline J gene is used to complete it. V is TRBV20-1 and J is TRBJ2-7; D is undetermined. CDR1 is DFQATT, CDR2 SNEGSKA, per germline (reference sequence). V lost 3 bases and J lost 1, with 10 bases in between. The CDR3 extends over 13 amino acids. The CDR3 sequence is CSARPVQSYEQYF. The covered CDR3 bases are TGCAGTGCTAGGCCCGTCCAGTCCTACGAG.

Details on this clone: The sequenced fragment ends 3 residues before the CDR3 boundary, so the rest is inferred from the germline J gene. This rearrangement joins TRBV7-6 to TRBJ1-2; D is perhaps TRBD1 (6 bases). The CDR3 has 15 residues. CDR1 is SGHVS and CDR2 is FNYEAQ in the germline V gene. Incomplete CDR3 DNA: TGTGCCAGCAGCGGGACTAGCGGGGGGGCCGATGAC. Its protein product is CASSGTSGGADD. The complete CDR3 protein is CASSGTSGGADDYTF.

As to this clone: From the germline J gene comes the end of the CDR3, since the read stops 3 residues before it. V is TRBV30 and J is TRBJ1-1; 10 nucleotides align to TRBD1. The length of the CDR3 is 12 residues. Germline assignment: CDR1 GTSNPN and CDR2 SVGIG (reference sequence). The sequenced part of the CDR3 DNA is TGTGCCTGCACCTTGGGACAGGGGGAA. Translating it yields CACTLGQGE. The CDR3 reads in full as CACTLGQGEAFF. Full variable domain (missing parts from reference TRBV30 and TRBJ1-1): SQTIHQWPATLVQPVGSPLSLECTVEGTSNPNLYWYRQAAGRGLQLLFYSVGIGQISSEVPQNLSASRPQDRQFILSSKKLLLSDSGFYLCACTLGQGEAFFGQGTRLTVV.